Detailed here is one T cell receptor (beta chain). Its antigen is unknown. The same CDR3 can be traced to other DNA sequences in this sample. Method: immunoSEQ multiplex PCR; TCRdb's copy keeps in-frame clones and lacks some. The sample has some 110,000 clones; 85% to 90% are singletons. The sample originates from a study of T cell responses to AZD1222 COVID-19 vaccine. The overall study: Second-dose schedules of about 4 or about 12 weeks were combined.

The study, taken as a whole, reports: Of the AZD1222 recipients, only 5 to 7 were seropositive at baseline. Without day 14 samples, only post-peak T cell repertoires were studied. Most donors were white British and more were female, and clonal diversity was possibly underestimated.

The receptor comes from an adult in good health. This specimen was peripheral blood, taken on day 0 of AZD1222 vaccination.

The CDR3 region has the DNA TGCGCCAGCAGCTTGGCGGGCTCTGGAAACACCATATATTTT. Its protein is CASSLAGSGNTIYF. The gene calls are TRBV5-1 and TRBJ1-3; no firm D call. CDR3 length: 14 amino acids. In germline, CDR1 is SGHRS, CDR2 YFSETQ. Trimming stripped 0 bases from V and 0 bases from J, with 4 bases between.